Listed here are 32 T cell receptor beta chains from one sample, sequenced in a study of blood T cell repertoires in COVID-19. Data came from immunoSEQ multiplex PCR; TCRdb stores just in-frame clones and leaves some out. The profile shows approximately 70,000 clones, roughly 82% of them singletons. The sequencing input was peripheral blood. All receptors come from a human donor in a cohort sampled during active COVID-19.

The chain links TRBV13 to TRBJ2-7; D not certain. The CDR3 is 13 amino acids. Trimming stripped 0 bases from V and 1 base from J, with 4 bases between. Germline CDR1 reads PRHDT; CDR2 reads FYEKMQ (reference sequence). Here the CDR3 DNA reads TGTGCCAGCAGCTTAGGCCCTTCCTACGAGCAGTACTTC. Translated, it gives CASSLGPSYEQYF.

The chain is built from TRBV30 and TRBJ2-1, with TRBD2 matching over 14 bases. The junction had 15 bases not matched to a gene; V was cut back by 2 bases and J by 12 bases. The germline gives CDR1 GTSNPN, CDR2 SVGIG (reference sequence). The length of the CDR3 is 17 residues. This chain's CDR3 is CAWSNERTSGGRYSQFF. The CDR3 nucleotides are TGTGCCTGGAGTAACGAAAGGACTAGCGGGGGGCGATACTCGCAGTTCTTC.

The rearrangement joins TRBV5-5 to TRBJ1-2; the match to TRBD1 covers 8 bases. Unmatched junction bases numbered 2, after V lost 2 bases and J lost 2 bases. Germline CDR1 SGHKS, CDR2 YYEKEE (reference sequence). This CDR3 comprises 14 residues. CDR3 loop: CASSLDRGNYGYTF. Here the CDR3 DNA reads TGTGCCAGCAGCTTAGACAGGGGAAACTATGGCTACACCTTC.

This sequence joins TRBV7-9 and TRBJ1-1; D is unresolved. Germline lookup yields CDR1 SEHNR and CDR2 FQNEAQ (reference sequence). Trimming shortened V by 4 bases and J by 1 base, and 16 bases separated the two germline ends. The CDR3 contains 16 residues. CDR3 DNA: TGTGCCAGCAGCTATCCTTCGGGGTCCTCGAACACTGAAGCTTTCTTT. Amino acid sequence: CASSYPSGSSNTEAFF.

The chain joins TRBV5-8 to TRBJ1-1, with D possibly matching TRBD1 (6 bases). Germline CDR1 and CDR2: SGHTS and YDEGEE. V lost 4 bases to trimming and J lost 8 bases, with 15 bases between them. CDR3 length: 13 amino acids. The CDR3 reads CASSLNRVLEAFF. DNA of the CDR3: TGTGCCAGCAGCCTTAACAGGGTCCTCGAAGCTTTCTTT.

This clone has more than one count but fewer than ten. The rearrangement joins TRBV7-2 to TRBJ2-7, with TRBD2 matching over 7 bases. Germline V gives CDR1 SGHTA, CDR2 FQGNSA. The V segment lost 5 bases and the J segment 11 bases; nucleotides outside the gene matches: 9. This CDR3 is built from 12 residues. This CDR3 is CASSVPSGREYF. CDR3 DNA sequence: TGTGCCAGCAGCGTCCCCTCGGGGAGGGAGTACTTC.

The chain combines TRBV9 with TRBJ2-7, with TRBD2 identical over 7 bases. The CDR3 covers 13 residues. V dropped 5 bases and J dropped 12; count of bases not matched to a gene: 14. Germline V CDR1 and CDR2: SGDLS, YYNGEE. CDR3 in amino acids: CASSPGSPREGYF. CDR3 DNA sequence: TGTGCCAGCAGTCCCGGGTCCCCAAGGGAGGGGTACTTC.

V and J are TRBV5-1 and TRBJ1-6; D unclear. There are 16 residues in the CDR3. The V and J ends lost 2 bases and 7 bases respectively, with 16 bases between them. The germline gives CDR1 SGHRS, CDR2 YFSETQ. The CDR3, as DNA: TGCGCCAGCAGCTTCAGTTCGGGATCCAGGAATTCACCCCTCCACTTT. Protein: CASSFSSGSRNSPLHF.

The rearrangement uses TRBV11-3 and TRBJ2-5, with TRBD2 identical over 13 bases. V shed 5 bases, J shed 4 bases, and the junction held 10 bases outside the gene matches. The length of the CDR3 is 17 residues. Germline V gene sequence: CDR1 SGHNT, CDR2 YENEEA. The CDR3 protein is CASSAGTSGERRETQYF. CDR3 nucleotide sequence: TGTGCCAGCAGCGCCGGGACTAGCGGGGAGAGGAGAGAGACCCAGTACTTC. The variable domain in full, completed from reference TRBV11-3 and TRBJ2-5, reads EAGVVQSPRYKIIEKKQPVAFWCNPISGHNTLYWYLQNLGQGPELLIRYENEEAVDDSQLPKDRFSAERLKGVDSTLKIQPAELGDSAVYLCASSAGTSGERRETQYFGPGTRLLVL.

This sequence joins TRBV30 and TRBJ2-2; a possible D gene is TRBD2 (5 bases). Per the germline V gene, CDR1 is GTSNPN and CDR2 is SVGIG (reference sequence). The CDR3 runs to 15 residues. With 4 bases removed from V and 1 base from J, the gap between germline ends came to 13 bases. The CDR3 loop reads CAWNRGSENTGELFF. Here the CDR3 DNA reads TGTGCCTGGAATAGAGGGTCAGAGAACACCGGGGAGCTGTTTTTT. Together with reference TRBV30 and TRBJ2-2, the CDR3 gives the full variable domain: SQTIHQWPATLVQPVGSPLSLECTVEGTSNPNLYWYRQAAGRGLQLLFYSVGIGQISSEVPQNLSASRPQDRQFILSSKKLLLSDSGFYLCAWNRGSENTGELFFGEGSRLTVL.

V usage is TRBV2 and J usage is TRBJ2-3; 8 bases map to TRBD2. Germline V lookup: CDR1 SNHLY, CDR2 FYNNEI. With V trimmed by 8 bases and J by 1 base, 11 bases remained unmatched. The CDR3 length is 16 residues. The CDR3 DNA reads TGTGCCAGCGATAGGAGGGCGGGGGGCCGCACAGATACGCAGTATTTT. Protein sequence: CASDRRAGGRTDTQYF.

The V gene is TRBV11-2, the J gene TRBJ1-1, with TRBD1 matching 7 bases. The CDR3 totals 16 residues. V trimming: 5 bases; J trimming: 0 bases; junction bases outside the gene matches: 9. Germline V gives CDR1 SGHAT, CDR2 FQNNGV. CDR3: CASSAGTGTVNTEAFF. CDR3 DNA sequence: TGTGCCAGCAGCGCGGGAACCGGGACAGTGAACACTGAAGCTTTCTTT.

The genes are TRBV9 and TRBJ2-7, with 11 bases that match TRBD2. Germline V CDR1 and CDR2: SGDLS, YYNGEE. CDR3 length: 15 residues. The ends lost 4 bases at V and 3 bases at J; junction bases unmatched: 6. CDR3 sequence (DNA): TGTGCCAGCAGCACATCCGGGACTAGCGGCTACGAGCAGTACTTC. Translation gives CASSTSGTSGYEQYF.

The chain joins TRBV5-6 to TRBJ1-5; no definite D call. Germline-derived CDR1 and CDR2 are SGHDT and YYEEEE. Trimming cost V 0 bases and J 3 bases, with 13 bases left between them. The CDR3 is made up of 16 amino acids. CDR3 nucleotide sequence: TGTGCCAGCAGCTTGGGAATCAGCGGGGACAATCAGCCCCAGCATTTT. Translation gives CASSLGISGDNQPQHF.

The chain employs TRBV24-1 and TRBJ2-5, with 7 positions matching TRBD1. J lost 4 bases, V lost 2 bases, and 3 bases had no gene match. The CDR3 length is 14 residues. Germline values: CDR1 KGHDR, CDR2 SFDVKD. The CDR3 here is CATSDSGGTETQYF. The CDR3 DNA follows: TGTGCCACCAGTGATTCAGGGGGTACAGAGACCCAGTACTTC.

The V call is TRBV2, the J call TRBJ1-4; weak D call: TRBD1 (6 bases). CDR3 length equals 14 residues. CDR1 is SNHLY, CDR2 FYNNEI, per germline. V lost 4 bases and J lost 12, with 18 bases in between. The CDR3 here is CASSVDGGGGELFF. The CDR3 coding sequence is TGTGCCAGCAGTGTCGATGGGGGCGGGGGAGAACTGTTTTTT.

This rearrangement joins TRBV5-6 to TRBJ1-4; the D is unclear. Germline CDR1 is SGHDT and CDR2 is YYEEEE. The CDR3 is 15 residues long. Trimming took off 0 bases at V and 1 base at J, with 7 bases between the two ends. The CDR3 sequence is CASSLARGTNEKLFF. DNA of the CDR3: TGTGCCAGCAGCTTGGCGCGGGGAACTAATGAAAAACTGTTTTTT.

The chain recombines TRBV27 with TRBJ2-7, with D tentatively TRBD2 (6 bases). CDR1 is MNHEY, CDR2 SMNVEV, per germline (reference sequence). Trimming cost V 3 bases and J 6 bases, with 9 bases left between them. There are 12 residues in the CDR3. The CDR3 DNA sequence: TGTGCCAGCAGTTTCTTGGGAGGCGAGCAGTACTTC. Amino acid sequence: CASSFLGGEQYF.

The rearrangement uses TRBV27 and TRBJ2-7, with 7 nucleotides matching TRBD1. This CDR3 is built from 14 residues. Germline loops: CDR1 MNHEY, CDR2 SMNVEV (reference sequence). J lost 2 bases, V lost 3 bases, and 4 bases had no gene match. CDR3: CASSFGQDTYEQYF. CDR3 DNA: TGTGCCAGCAGTTTCGGACAGGATACCTACGAGCAGTACTTC.

The chain employs TRBV9 and TRBJ2-7, with a possible D match to TRBD2 (6 bases). There are 16 residues in the CDR3. From germline, CDR1 is SGDLS and CDR2 YYNGEE. V was trimmed by 8 bases and J by 1 base, leaving 22 bases between them. This CDR3 is CASSNGRGSPSYEQYF. The CDR3 nucleotides read TGTGCCAGTTCAAACGGCCGGGGGAGCCCTTCCTACGAGCAGTACTTC.

In its sample, this clone was seen a few times. The rearrangement uses TRBV15 and TRBJ2-7, with 8 bases that match TRBD2. Germline V gene sequence: CDR1 LNHNV, CDR2 YYDKDF (reference sequence). The CDR3 consists of 17 residues. V shed 3 bases, J shed 4 bases, and the junction held 14 bases outside the gene matches. The DNA of the CDR3 is TGTGCCACCAGCAGCCGGCGCGGGACTAGGGGCTTATACGAGCAGTACTTC. It translates to CATSSRRGTRGLYEQYF.

This chain connects TRBV29-1 to TRBJ1-4; no clear D gene. Trimming left V 1 base short and J 0 bases short, with 12 bases between. CDR1 and CDR2 from the germline V gene are SQVTM and ANQGSEA. CDR3 length equals 16 residues. The CDR3 region is CSVEVEDPATNEKLFF. The CDR3 nucleotides are TGCAGCGTTGAAGTGGAGGATCCCGCAACTAATGAAAAACTGTTTTTT.

The chain is built from TRBV29-1 and TRBJ2-7, with TRBD2 as a possible D gene (6 bases). This CDR3 spans 12 amino acids. The V end was cut by 7 bases, the J end by 3 bases, with 13 bases between. Germline lookup yields CDR1 SQVTM and CDR2 ANQGSEA. CDR3 DNA: TGCAGCGCCCGAGAGGAGGGCTACGAGCAGTACTTC. It specifies CSAREEGYEQYF.

This clone was found a few times. This chain joins TRBV4-3 and TRBJ2-4; 7 bases are a match to TRBD1. V shed 0 bases and J 4 bases; nucleotides not matched to a gene: 3. The V gene's germline CDR1 is LGHNA and CDR2 YSLEER. This CDR3 region has 15 residues. DNA of the CDR3: TGCGCCAGCAGCCAAGATCCGGGACAGAAAAACATTCAGTACTTC. This gives the protein CASSQDPGQKNIQYF.

The chain couples TRBV2 to TRBJ2-7; D unclear. V lost 5 bases and J lost 2, with 7 bases in between. Per germline, CDR1 SNHLY and CDR2 FYNNEI. This CDR3 is 12 amino acids long. CDR3 in DNA: TGTGCCAGCAGTAGCCATACCTACGAGCAGTACTTC. Amino acid sequence: CASSSHTYEQYF.

The chain recombines TRBV5-8 with TRBJ1-5, with 7 bases that match TRBD1. The J segment lost 0 bases and the V segment lost 4 bases, leaving 19 bases of the junction unmatched. The CDR3 contains 20 residues. CDR1 and CDR2 (germline): SGHTS, YDEGEE. The DNA for the CDR3 is TGTGCCAGCAGCGCGAACAGGGGCCGGGGACCCTCTTATAGCAATCAGCCCCAGCATTTT. This translates into CASSANRGRGPSYSNQPQHF.

The gene calls are TRBV3-1 (or the pseudogene TRBV3-2) and TRBJ2-5; maybe TRBD2 (5 bases). V lost 1 base and J 4 bases, leaving 10 bases between the germline ends. The CDR3 is 14 residues long. The germline CDR1 and CDR2 sequences are LGHDT and YNNKEL (reference sequence). The CDR3 loop is CASSQAVRGETQYF. The CDR3 DNA reads TGTGCCAGCAGCCAAGCCGTCCGGGGAGAGACCCAGTACTTC.

This clone came up a few times. The rearrangement links TRBV13 to TRBJ1-6, with D hard to call. Between the trimmed V and J ends, which lost 5 bases and 7 bases, there was a span of 12 bases. Germline assignment: CDR1 PRHDT and CDR2 FYEKMQ (reference sequence). The CDR3 contains 14 residues. In DNA, the CDR3 is TGTGCCAGCAGCGTTACGTCAGTCAATTCACCCCTCCACTTT. Translated, it gives CASSVTSVNSPLHF.

V and J are TRBV30 and TRBJ1-1; TRBD1 matches at 8 bases. Germline CDR1 GTSNPN, CDR2 SVGIG (reference sequence). This CDR3 is built from 11 residues. Trimming at V came to 5 bases and at J to 10 bases, leaving 6 bases not matched to a gene. CDR3 sequence (DNA): TGTGCCTGGTTTCAACAGGGGGGAGCTTTCTTT. Translating it yields CAWFQQGGAFF.

This rearrangement joins TRBV19 to TRBJ1-4, with D perhaps matching TRBD1 (5 bases). V lost 1 base to trimming and J lost 10 bases, with 19 bases between them. The CDR3 is made up of 16 amino acids. CDR1 is LNHDA and CDR2 is SQIVND in the germline V gene (reference sequence). CDR3 loop: CASSIAGQTRRGKLFF. The CDR3 coding sequence is TGTGCCAGTAGTATAGCAGGACAAACCCGAAGGGGAAAACTGTTTTTT.

CDR3 sequence: CASRYDREAFF. In DNA, the CDR3 is TGTGCCAGCAGATACGACAGGGAAGCTTTCTTT. This chain links TRBV6-2 or TRBV6-3 with TRBJ1-1, with D perhaps TRBD1 (6 bases). The CDR3 runs to 11 residues. Trimming removed 6 bases at V and 8 bases at J, with 10 bases between. Germline lookup yields CDR1 MNHEY and CDR2 SVGEGT.

The chain joins TRBV30 to TRBJ1-1, with 7 bases that match TRBD1. Germline loops: CDR1 GTSNPN, CDR2 SVGIG (reference sequence). The CDR3 extends over 12 amino acids. V was clipped by 2 bases and J by 6 bases; unmatched bases: 3. CDR3 DNA: TGTGCCTGGAGTTCCCAGGGGGCTGAAGCTTTCTTT. Residues: CAWSSQGAEAFF. The full variable domain, rest sourced from reference TRBV30 and TRBJ1-1, is SQTIHQWPATLVQPVGSPLSLECTVEGTSNPNLYWYRQAAGRGLQLLFYSVGIGQISSEVPQNLSASRPQDRQFILSSKKLLLSDSGFYLCAWSSQGAEAFFGQGTRLTVV.